The 31 T cell receptor beta chains in this list originate from one sample, sequenced in a study of identical twins. Via MiXCR, TCRdb re-called the 5' RACE reads, giving one row per CDR3 protein. This sample has hundreds of thousands of distinct CDR3 sequences; about 20% occur once, and the top ten carry roughly 14%. The data also belong to a second study, concerning T cells expressing NK-cell markers.

Sequencing was carried out using PBMCs. Source of these receptors: a woman between 18 and 29 years old in good health.

J is TRBJ2-7 and V is TRBV5-1, with D hard to call. Germline V lookup: CDR1 SGHRS, CDR2 YFSETQ. Trimming stripped 2 bases from V and 4 bases from J, with 16 bases between. The CDR3 contains 15 residues. CDR3 in DNA: TGCGCCAGCAGCTTAGGAACCGGAGTAGCATACGAGCAGTACTTC. Amino acid sequence: CASSLGTGVAYEQYF.

This clonotype was observed a handful of times. V usage is TRBV20-1 and J usage is TRBJ2-5; D is perhaps TRBD2 (6 bases). V shed 6 bases and J shed 5 bases, with 19 bases lying between them. CDR1 is DFQATT and CDR2 is SNEGSKA in the germline V gene (reference sequence). The CDR3 runs 14 residues. CDR3 protein: CSARRSGVDETQYF. The CDR3 region has the DNA TGCAGTGCGAGAAGGTCGGGGGTAGATGAGACCCAGTACTTC.

This chain connects TRBV6-4 to TRBJ1-6; no firm D call. V lost 4 bases to trimming and J lost 7 bases, with 8 bases between them. Germline values: CDR1 MRHNA, CDR2 SNTAGT. CDR3 size: 13 residues. CDR3 sequence reads: CASSASQNSPLHF. The CDR3 nucleotides are TGTGCCAGCAGTGCGTCTCAAAATTCACCCCTCCACTTT.

The V and J genes are TRBV12-3 or TRBV12-4 and TRBJ1-6; D remains unclear. CDR3 length: 13 amino acids. Trimming shortened V by 3 bases and J by 9 bases, and 9 bases separated the two germline ends. CDR3 amino acids: CASSLVQFSPLHF. CDR3 nucleotide sequence: TGTGCCAGCAGTTTGGTGCAGTTTTCACCCCTCCACTTT.

A few counts support this clonotype. The V gene is TRBV27, the J gene TRBJ2-2; D not resolved. Per germline, CDR1 MNHEY and CDR2 SMNVEV (reference sequence). The CDR3 has 14 amino acids. The V end was cut by 6 bases, the J end by 2 bases, with 10 bases between. DNA of the CDR3: TGTGCCAGCAGCCGACGACTCAACACCGGGGAGCTGTTTTTT. Translated, it gives CASSRRLNTGELFF.

This clonotype has more than one count but fewer than ten. The chain uses TRBV5-1 and TRBJ2-1, with D perhaps TRBD1 (6 bases). Germline V lookup: CDR1 SGHRS, CDR2 YFSETQ. V lost 4 bases, J lost 3 bases, and 14 bases lay in between. This CDR3 is 15 amino acids long. CDR3 loop: CASSVIPDSYNEQFF. CDR3 DNA sequence: TGCGCCAGCAGCGTTATACCGGACAGCTACAATGAGCAGTTCTTC. Filled out from reference TRBV5-1 and TRBJ2-1, the complete variable domain reads KAGVTQTPRYLIKTRGQQVTLSCSPISGHRSVSWYQQTPGQGLQFLFEYFSETQRNKGNFPGRFSGRQFSNSRSEMNVSTLELGDSALYLCASSVIPDSYNEQFFGPGTRLTVL.

This clonotype was recorded once. CDR3 bases: TGCAGTCCGAGGGGACAATCCAACGAGCAGTACTTC. Protein sequence: CSPRGQSNEQYF. This chain uses TRBV20-1 with TRBJ2-7; D may be TRBD1 (6 bases). Trimming shortened V by 8 bases and J by 5 bases, and 16 bases separated the two germline ends. The CDR3 is made up of 12 amino acids. Germline V gene lookup returns CDR1 DFQATT and CDR2 SNEGSKA (reference sequence).

This clonotype was counted a few times. The chain recombines TRBV25-1 with TRBJ2-1; 11 nucleotides agree with TRBD2. V shed 1 base and J 6 bases; nucleotides not matched to a gene: 2. The CDR3 runs 15 residues. Germline values: CDR1 MGHDK, CDR2 SYGVNS. In DNA form, the CDR3 reads TGTGCCAGCAGTGAATGGGGACTAGCGGTCAATGAGCAGTTCTTC. Translated, it gives CASSEWGLAVNEQFF.

This clonotype came up a few times. This rearrangement joins TRBV29-1 to TRBJ2-5; D possibly corresponds to TRBD2 (6 bases). The ends were cut back, 6 bases at V and 4 bases at J, with 15 bases in the middle. The germline CDR1 and CDR2 sequences are SQVTM and ANQGSEA. This CDR3 comprises 13 residues. The chain's CDR3 is CSVGILGGETQYF. In DNA form, the CDR3 reads TGCAGCGTCGGAATATTGGGAGGAGAGACCCAGTACTTC.

This clonotype was recorded a few times. The V and J genes are TRBV7-2 and TRBJ2-7, with 14 bases aligning to TRBD2. V was clipped by 5 bases and J by 9 bases; unmatched bases: 12. Germline V gene data show CDR1 as SGHTA and CDR2 as FQGNSA. This CDR3 comprises 16 residues. The CDR3 DNA follows: TGTGCCAGCAGCGCTCAAACGGGACTAGCGGGAGTCGCGCAGTACTTC. Its protein is CASSAQTGLAGVAQYF. The variable domain in full, with the rest retrieved from reference TRBV7-2 and TRBJ2-7, is GAGVSQSPSNKVTEKGKDVELRCDPISGHTALYWYRQSLGQGLEFLIYFQGNSAPDKSGLPSDRFSAERTGGSVSTLTIQRTQQEDSAVYLCASSAQTGLAGVAQYFGPGTRLTVT.

Here the CDR3 reads CASSLYFQGIFPSSYNEQFF. The DNA of the CDR3 is TGTGCCAGCAGCTTATATTTCCAGGGAATTTTCCCCAGCTCCTACAATGAGCAGTTCTTC. The chain employs TRBV11-2 and TRBJ2-1, with D tentatively TRBD1 (5 bases). V was pared by 2 bases and J by 0 bases, with 23 bases between. This CDR3 region has 20 residues. Germline assignment: CDR1 SGHAT and CDR2 FQNNGV.

This clonotype was recorded a few times. The rearrangement links TRBV20-1 to TRBJ2-1; possible D gene TRBD2, 6 bases. The germline gives CDR1 DFQATT, CDR2 SNEGSKA (reference sequence). The CDR3 is made up of 12 amino acids. The CDR3 region is CSGGGAQNEQFF. CDR3 nucleotide sequence: TGCAGCGGAGGCGGGGCGCAGAATGAGCAGTTCTTC.

The table lists this clonotype with a few counts. The chain employs TRBV5-1 and TRBJ2-7; TRBD2 is a possible D gene (5 bases). The ends were cut back, 4 bases at V and 0 bases at J, with 11 bases in the middle. Looked up from germline, CDR1 is SGHRS and CDR2 is YFSETQ. The CDR3 is 14 residues long. CDR3 nucleotides: TGCGCCAGCAGCCCGGGGATGAGCTCCTACGAGCAGTACTTC. Its protein product is CASSPGMSSYEQYF.

The table lists this clonotype with many counts. The chain is built from TRBV12-3 or TRBV12-4 and TRBJ2-2; D possibly corresponds to TRBD1 (6 bases). V was shortened by 6 bases and J by 7 bases, with 9 bases between the two germline ends. The CDR3 consists of 12 residues. For the CDR3, the DNA is TGTGCCAGCAGCCCCAGGGGCGGGGAGCTGTTTTTT. This translates into CASSPRGGELFF.

In DNA form, the CDR3 reads TGCGCCAGCAGCCAAGGGGGGGGAGGGGTAGGCAATGAGCAGTTCTTC. Its translation is CASSQGGGGVGNEQFF. The V gene is TRBV4-3, the J gene TRBJ2-1, with 7 bases matching TRBD2. Trimming at V came to 1 base and at J to 6 bases, leaving 9 bases not matched to a gene. Germline assignment: CDR1 LGHNA and CDR2 YSLEER. This CDR3 contains 16 residues.

This clonotype has only a few counts. The V call is TRBV11-3, the J call TRBJ2-7; either TRBD1 or TRBD2 may fit D (6 bases each). Germline-derived CDR1 and CDR2 are SGHNT and YENEEA. Trimming removed 4 bases from V and 4 bases from J, with 17 bases in between. This CDR3 is 15 amino acids long. CDR3 nucleotide sequence: TGTGCCAGCAGCTCTAACTGGGGGGCGCGGTACGAGCAGTACTTC. Its translation: CASSSNWGARYEQYF.

The chain recombines TRBV24-1 with TRBJ1-2, with D hard to call. Germline CDR1 is KGHDR and CDR2 is SFDVKD. V was clipped by 3 bases and J by 8 bases, with 9 bases between them. The CDR3 is 12 amino acids. CDR3 sequence: CATSDGLRGYTF. The CDR3 DNA reads as TGTGCCACCAGTGATGGACTGAGGGGCTACACCTTC.

This clonotype turned up a few times. The chain combines TRBV6-1 with TRBJ2-1; D not certain. The germline V and J ends were trimmed by 6 bases and 3 bases, with 12 bases remaining between them. Germline V gene sequence: CDR1 MNHNS, CDR2 SASEGT. This CDR3 spans 14 amino acids. The CDR3 sequence is CASRLTDHYNEQFF. The CDR3 DNA is TGTGCCAGCAGACTAACGGACCACTACAATGAGCAGTTCTTC.

This clonotype was detected a few times. The chain couples TRBV20-1 to TRBJ2-7; a possible D gene is TRBD2 (5 bases). V gave up 2 bases and J gave up 5 bases, with 19 bases separating them. The CDR3 has 15 amino acids. Germline V gives CDR1 DFQATT, CDR2 SNEGSKA (reference sequence). Here the CDR3 DNA reads TGCAGTGCTAGAAAGGCCAGCGGAGCAAACCACGAGCAGTACTTC. As protein: CSARKASGANHEQYF.

This clonotype was found a few times. This chain links TRBV6-2 or TRBV6-3 with TRBJ2-2, with D possibly being TRBD2 (6 bases). V was cut by 7 bases and J by 1 base, with 16 bases left in between. CDR1 and CDR2 (germline): MNHEY, SVGEGT. The CDR3 runs to 16 residues. The CDR3 spells CASTLRAGLNTGELFF. The CDR3 coding sequence is TGTGCCAGCACCTTACGGGCGGGACTGAACACCGGGGAGCTGTTTTTT.

The chain couples TRBV29-1 to TRBJ1-1; no firm D call. V dropped 4 bases and J dropped 0 bases, with 6 bases sitting between them. The CDR3 contains 12 residues. Germline V gives CDR1 SQVTM, CDR2 ANQGSEA. The CDR3 reads CSVVFMNTEAFF. The CDR3 nucleotides are TGCAGCGTTGTGTTCATGAACACTGAAGCTTTCTTT.

V and J are TRBV25-1 and TRBJ2-1; D not resolved. The germline gives CDR1 MGHDK, CDR2 SYGVNS. The CDR3 extends over 11 amino acids. V shed 8 bases and J shed 12 bases, with 14 bases lying between them. This CDR3 is CASSERLRQFF. The DNA of the CDR3 is TGTGCCAGCTCGGAGAGGCTTCGGCAGTTCTTC.

The V and J genes are TRBV6-2 or TRBV6-3 and TRBJ2-3; tentatively, D is TRBD1 or TRBD2 (5 bases each). Trimming pared 2 bases from V and 5 bases from J, leaving 17 bases between. This CDR3 spans 16 amino acids. Looked up from germline, CDR1 is MNHEY and CDR2 is SVGEGT. The CDR3 nucleotides read TGTGCCAGCAGTTACGGTTGGGCGGGCCAGGGAGATACGCAGTATTTT. Amino acid sequence: CASSYGWAGQGDTQYF.

This rearrangement joins TRBV5-6 to TRBJ2-2; D gene ambiguous. The CDR3 consists of 13 residues. Per the germline V gene, CDR1 is SGHDT and CDR2 is YYEEEE. The V end was cut by 2 bases, the J end by 5 bases, with 7 bases between. CDR3 DNA: TGTGCCAGCAGCTTTATCCCAACCGGGGAGCTGTTTTTT. Its protein is CASSFIPTGELFF. The whole variable domain, remainder taken from reference TRBV5-6 and TRBJ2-2, is DAGVTQSPTHLIKTRGQQVTLRCSPKSGHDTVSWYQQALGQGPQFIFQYYEEEERQRGNFPDRFSGHQFPNYSSELNVNALLLGDSALYLCASSFIPTGELFFGEGSRLTVL.

The V gene is TRBV12-3 or TRBV12-4, the J gene TRBJ2-2, with TRBD1 as a possible D gene (6 bases). CDR3 length: 15 amino acids. V lost 7 bases and J lost 1, with 13 bases in between. CDR3 sequence: CASNSGAGNTGELFF. DNA for the CDR3: TGTGCCAGCAACTCAGGGGCGGGGAACACCGGGGAGCTGTTTTTT.

This rearrangement joins TRBV29-1 to TRBJ2-2; no firm D call. V was clipped by 0 bases and J by 5 bases, with 7 bases between them. The germline V gene encodes CDR1 SQVTM and CDR2 ANQGSEA. CDR3 length equals 13 residues. The CDR3 region is CSVEEIQTGELFF. DNA for the CDR3: TGCAGCGTTGAAGAGATCCAGACCGGGGAGCTGTTTTTT.

The table lists this clonotype with many counts. Compared with germline, one end of the junction differs, possibly owing to a read error. The genes are TRBV7-2 and TRBJ2-1; 9 bases map to TRBD2. CDR3 size: 15 residues. The V gene's germline CDR1 is SGHTA and CDR2 FQGNSA. The CDR3 region has the DNA TGCGCCAGCAGCTTTAGCGGGAGCTCCTACAATGAGCAGTTCTTC. It specifies CASSFSGSSYNEQFF.

This clonotype was seen at least ten times. This rearrangement joins TRBV29-1 to TRBJ2-7; 8 positions match TRBD2. Germline V gene lookup returns CDR1 SQVTM and CDR2 ANQGSEA. CDR3 length equals 14 residues. Losses at the gene ends were 6 bases for V and 2 bases for J; bases not matched to a gene: 9. The CDR3 DNA reads TGCAGCGTCTCAGCGGGAGTTTCCCCCTACGAGCAGTACTTC. Protein sequence: CSVSAGVSPYEQYF.

This clonotype was seen more than once but under ten times. The chain recombines TRBV19 with TRBJ2-5; TRBD1 matches at 8 bases. The length of the CDR3 is 13 residues. Germline V gives CDR1 LNHDA, CDR2 SQIVND (reference sequence). V gave up 6 bases and J gave up 9 bases; unmatched junction bases: 9. The CDR3 loop reads CASRGQGASAQYF. CDR3 sequence (DNA): TGTGCCAGTAGGGGCCAGGGGGCTTCGGCCCAGTACTTC.

CDR3 sequence reads: CASRDFAGVADTQYF. DNA for the CDR3: TGCGCCAGCCGAGATTTTGCGGGAGTAGCAGATACGCAGTATTTT. The rearrangement links TRBV10-2 to TRBJ2-3; 7 bases line up with TRBD2. Losses at the gene ends were 8 bases for V and 4 bases for J; bases not matched to a gene: 12. From germline, CDR1 is WSHSY and CDR2 SAAADI. CDR3 length equals 15 residues.

As to this clonotype: The junction does not match germline at one end; this may be a read error. CDR3 loop: CSARTSGRRSYGQYF. The CDR3 nucleotides are TGCAGTGCTAGAACTAGCGGGAGGAGGTCCTACGGGCAGTACTTC. V is TRBV20-1 and J is TRBJ2-7, with TRBD2 matching 12 bases. Germline V gene lookup returns CDR1 DFQATT and CDR2 SNEGSKA (reference sequence). The CDR3 sequence is 15 residues long.